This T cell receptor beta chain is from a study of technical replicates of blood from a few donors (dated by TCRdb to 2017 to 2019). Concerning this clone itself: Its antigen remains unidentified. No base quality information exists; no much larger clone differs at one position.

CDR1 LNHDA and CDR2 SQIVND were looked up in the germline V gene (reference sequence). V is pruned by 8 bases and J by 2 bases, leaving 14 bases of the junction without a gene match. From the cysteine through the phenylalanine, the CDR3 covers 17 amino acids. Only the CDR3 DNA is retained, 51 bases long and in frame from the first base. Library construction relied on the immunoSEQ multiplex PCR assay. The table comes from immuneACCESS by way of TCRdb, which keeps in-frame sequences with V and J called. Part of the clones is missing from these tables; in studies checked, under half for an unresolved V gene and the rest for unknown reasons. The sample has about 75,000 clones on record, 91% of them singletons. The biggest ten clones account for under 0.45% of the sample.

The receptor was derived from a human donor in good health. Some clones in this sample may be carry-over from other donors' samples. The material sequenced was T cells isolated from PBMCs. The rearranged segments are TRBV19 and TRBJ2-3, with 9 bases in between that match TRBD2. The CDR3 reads CASSPDAGGGYTDTQYF. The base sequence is TGTGCCAGTTCTCCCGACGCGGGAGGGGGATACACAGATACGCAGTATTTT.